This TCR beta chain is from a study of T cell responses to AZD1222 COVID-19 vaccine. Study-wide findings and caveats: Scientists sampled the repertoires only once the peak T cell response had passed. Donor demographics were predominantly white British with a female majority; clonal diversity may be underestimated.

Germline V gene sequence: CDR1 MNHNY, CDR2 SVGAGI (reference sequence). The V gene lost 5 bases and the J gene lost 1 base, with 14 bases spanning the gap. The CDR3 has 15 residues. Data came from immunoSEQ multiplex PCR; TCRdb stores just in-frame clones and leaves some out. The sample records more than 250,000 clones, approximately 93% being singletons. Regarding this clone: Antigen unknown.

The specimen was peripheral blood, collected on day 0 of AZD1222 vaccination. The TCR originated in an adult in good health. The genes are TRBV6-6 and TRBJ1-1; D ambiguous. The CDR3: CASSPTAPWNTEAFF. The CDR3 DNA reads TGTGCCAGCAGTCCCACCGCCCCTTGGAACACTGAAGCTTTCTTT.